The clone carrying this TCR beta chain has a count of ten or more. What it binds is not known. Germline V gene sequence: CDR1 MDHEN, CDR2 SYDVKM. J lost 2 bases, V lost 6 bases, and 10 bases had no gene match. The CDR3 extends over 16 amino acids. The data stem from a study of T cells in Graves' hyperthyroidism and ophthalmopathy. About the study: The blood sample was taken at first diagnosis, before treatment began.

It was RNA transcripts that yielded the amplified TCR beta CDR3 regions. First-round RT-PCR targeting the TCR CDR3 was performed with the HTBI primer set. In TCRdb, the multiplex PCR reads were re-called with MiXCR into one record per CDR3 protein. Of 350,000 or so distinct CDR3 sequences listed, 17% are singletons. Findings of the study overall: Peripheral blood also featured most of the thyroid clonotypes expanded above 0.001.

Material: blood. The chain employs TRBV28 and TRBJ2-3; TRBD2 aligns across 8 bases. The sequence came from a woman between 25 and 40 years old with Graves' hyperthyroidism that later progressed to Graves' ophthalmopathy. The CDR3 nucleotides read TGTGCCAGCAGCGGGAGGGCCAGGAGAGACACAGATACGCAGTATTTT. Its translation is CASSGRARRDTDTQYF.